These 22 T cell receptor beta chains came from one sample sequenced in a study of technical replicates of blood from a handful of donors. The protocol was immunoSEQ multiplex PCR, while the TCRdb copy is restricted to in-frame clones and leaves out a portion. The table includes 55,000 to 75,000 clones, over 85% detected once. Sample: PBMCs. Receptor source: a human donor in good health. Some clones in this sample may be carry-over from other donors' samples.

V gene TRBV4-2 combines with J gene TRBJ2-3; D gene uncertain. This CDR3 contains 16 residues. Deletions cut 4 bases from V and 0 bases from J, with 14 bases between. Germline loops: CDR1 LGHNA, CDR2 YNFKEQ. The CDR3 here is CASSPTVLTSTDTQYF. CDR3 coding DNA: TGTGCCAGCAGCCCTACCGTGCTGACTAGCACAGATACGCAGTATTTT.

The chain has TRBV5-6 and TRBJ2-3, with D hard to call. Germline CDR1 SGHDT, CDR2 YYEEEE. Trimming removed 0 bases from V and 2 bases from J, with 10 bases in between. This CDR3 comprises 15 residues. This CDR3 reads CASSLEPVATDTQYF. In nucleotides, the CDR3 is TGTGCCAGCAGCTTGGAACCCGTGGCCACAGATACGCAGTATTTT.

The CDR3 bases are TGCGCCAGCAGCTTGGAGCGGGAGCCTTACAATGAGCAGTTCTTC. This encodes CASSLEREPYNEQFF. The rearrangement uses TRBV5-1 and TRBJ2-1; TRBD2 matches 8 bases. Germline V gene data show CDR1 as SGHRS and CDR2 as YFSETQ. The trim removed 0 bases at V and 4 bases at J, leaving 3 bases unmatched. The CDR3 consists of 15 residues.

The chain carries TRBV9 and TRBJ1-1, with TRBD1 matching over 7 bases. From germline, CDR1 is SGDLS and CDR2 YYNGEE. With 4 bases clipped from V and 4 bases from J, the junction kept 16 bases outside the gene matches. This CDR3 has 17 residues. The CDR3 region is CASSPGPPRAGGTEAFF. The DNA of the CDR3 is TGTGCCAGCAGCCCCGGGCCTCCACGGGCAGGGGGCACTGAAGCTTTCTTT.

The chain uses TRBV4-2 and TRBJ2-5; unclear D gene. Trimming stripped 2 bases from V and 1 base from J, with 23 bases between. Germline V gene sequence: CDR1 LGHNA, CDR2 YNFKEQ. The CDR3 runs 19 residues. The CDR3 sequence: CASSQPASPPNSRQETQYF. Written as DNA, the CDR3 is TGTGCCAGCAGCCAACCAGCCTCCCCCCCAAACAGCCGCCAAGAGACCCAGTACTTC.

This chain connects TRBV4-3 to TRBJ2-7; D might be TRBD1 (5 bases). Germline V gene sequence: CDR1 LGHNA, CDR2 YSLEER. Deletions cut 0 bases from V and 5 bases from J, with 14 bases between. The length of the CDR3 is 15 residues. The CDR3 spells CASSQDWSGYNEQYF. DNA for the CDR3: TGCGCCAGCAGCCAAGATTGGTCAGGGTACAACGAGCAGTACTTC.

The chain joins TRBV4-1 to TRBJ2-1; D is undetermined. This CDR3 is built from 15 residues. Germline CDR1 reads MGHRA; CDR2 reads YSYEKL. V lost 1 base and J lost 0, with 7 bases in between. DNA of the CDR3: TGCGCCAGCAGCCAAGTCTACAGCTCCTACAATGAGCAGTTCTTC. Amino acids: CASSQVYSSYNEQFF.

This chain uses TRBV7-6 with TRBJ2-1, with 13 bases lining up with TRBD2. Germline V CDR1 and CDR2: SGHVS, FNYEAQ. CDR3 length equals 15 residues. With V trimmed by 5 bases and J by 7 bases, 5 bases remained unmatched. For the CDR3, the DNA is TGTGCCAGCAGCCTCGGACTAGCGGGAGTTAATGAGCAGTTCTTC. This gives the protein CASSLGLAGVNEQFF.

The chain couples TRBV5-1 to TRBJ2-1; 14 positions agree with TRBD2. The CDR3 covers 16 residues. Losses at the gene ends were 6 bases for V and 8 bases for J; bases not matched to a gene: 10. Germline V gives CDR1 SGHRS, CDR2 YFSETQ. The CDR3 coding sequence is TGCGCCAGCACGCCAATCCCGGGACTAGCGGGGGATGAGCAGTTCTTC. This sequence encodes CASTPIPGLAGDEQFF.

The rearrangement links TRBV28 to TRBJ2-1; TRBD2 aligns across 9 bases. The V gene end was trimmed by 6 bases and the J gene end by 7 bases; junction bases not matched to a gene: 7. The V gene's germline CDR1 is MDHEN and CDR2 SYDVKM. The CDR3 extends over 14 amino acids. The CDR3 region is CASRGLARRNEQFF. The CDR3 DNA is TGTGCCAGCAGGGGACTAGCAAGGAGGAATGAGCAGTTCTTC.

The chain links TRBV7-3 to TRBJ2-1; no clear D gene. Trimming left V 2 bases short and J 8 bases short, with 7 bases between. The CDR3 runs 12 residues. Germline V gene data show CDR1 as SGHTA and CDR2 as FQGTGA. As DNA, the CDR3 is TGTGCCAGCAGCTTACTAGGAGATGAGCAGTTCTTC. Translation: CASSLLGDEQFF.

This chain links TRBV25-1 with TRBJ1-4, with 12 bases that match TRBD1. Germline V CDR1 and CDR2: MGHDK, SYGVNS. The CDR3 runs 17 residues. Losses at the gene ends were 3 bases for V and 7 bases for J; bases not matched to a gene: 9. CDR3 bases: TGTGCCAGCAGTGACCGGGACAGGGGGCATGATAGTGAAAAACTGTTTTTT. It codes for CASSDRDRGHDSEKLFF.

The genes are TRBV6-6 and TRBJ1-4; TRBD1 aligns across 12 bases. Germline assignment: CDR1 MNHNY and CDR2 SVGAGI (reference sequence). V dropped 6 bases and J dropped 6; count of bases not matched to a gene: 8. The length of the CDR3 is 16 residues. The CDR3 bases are TGTGCCAGCAGCTTGGGACAGGGGGCCCTCTATGAAAAACTGTTTTTT. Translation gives CASSLGQGALYEKLFF.

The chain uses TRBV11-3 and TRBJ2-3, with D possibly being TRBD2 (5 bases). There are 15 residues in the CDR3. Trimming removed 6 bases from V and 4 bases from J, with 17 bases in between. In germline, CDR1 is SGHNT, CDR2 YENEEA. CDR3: CASSQHGLASDTQYF. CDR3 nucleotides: TGTGCCAGCAGTCAACACGGTCTAGCTTCAGATACGCAGTATTTT.

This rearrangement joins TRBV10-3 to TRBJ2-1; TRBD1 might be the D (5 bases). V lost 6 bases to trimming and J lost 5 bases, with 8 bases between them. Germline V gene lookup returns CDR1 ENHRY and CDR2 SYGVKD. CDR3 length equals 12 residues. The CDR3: CAISLQDNEQFF. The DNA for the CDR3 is TGTGCCATCAGCCTACAGGACAATGAGCAGTTCTTC.

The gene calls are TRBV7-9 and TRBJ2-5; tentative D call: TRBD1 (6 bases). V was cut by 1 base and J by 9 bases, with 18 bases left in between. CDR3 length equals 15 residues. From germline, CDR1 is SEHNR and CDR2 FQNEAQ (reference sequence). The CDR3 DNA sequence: TGTGCCAGCAGCTTAGAGGGGACACCTCGTAAGGCCCAGTACTTC. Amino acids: CASSLEGTPRKAQYF. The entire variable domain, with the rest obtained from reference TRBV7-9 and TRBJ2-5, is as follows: DTGVSQNPRHKITKRGQNVTFRCDPISEHNRLYWYRQTLGQGPEFLTYFQNEAQLEKSRLLSDRFSAERPKGSFSTLEIQRTEQGDSAMYLCASSLEGTPRKAQYFGPGTRLLVL.

CDR3 protein: CASSATRGNTEAFF. CDR3 nucleotide sequence: TGTGCCAGCAGCGCGACCCGGGGGAACACTGAAGCTTTCTTT. The chain uses TRBV5-5 and TRBJ1-1; D unclear. This CDR3 has 14 residues. V lost 4 bases to trimming and J lost 1 base, with 11 bases between them. Germline CDR1 reads SGHKS; CDR2 reads YYEKEE (reference sequence).

The CDR3 region has the DNA TGTGCCAGCAGTGCTAGCGGGAGAAACTACGAGCAGTACTTC. It is translated as CASSASGRNYEQYF. The chain is built from TRBV6-5 and TRBJ2-7; 10 bases fit TRBD2. CDR1 is MNHEY and CDR2 is SVGAGI in the germline V gene. This CDR3 contains 14 residues. The junction had 4 bases not matched to a gene; V was cut back by 5 bases and J by 3 bases.

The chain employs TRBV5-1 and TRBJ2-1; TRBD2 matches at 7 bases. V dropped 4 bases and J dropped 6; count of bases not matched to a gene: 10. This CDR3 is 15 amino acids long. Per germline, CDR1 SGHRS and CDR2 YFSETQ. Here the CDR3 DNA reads TGCGCCAGCAGCCCGTCGGGGGGTAGGCCCAATGAGCAGTTCTTC. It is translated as CASSPSGGRPNEQFF.

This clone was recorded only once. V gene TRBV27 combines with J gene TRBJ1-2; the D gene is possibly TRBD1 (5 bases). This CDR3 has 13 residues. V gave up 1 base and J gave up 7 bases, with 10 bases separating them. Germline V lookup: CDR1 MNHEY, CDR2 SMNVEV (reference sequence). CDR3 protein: CASSLLGTGGYTF. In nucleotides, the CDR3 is TGTGCCAGCAGTTTATTGGGGACTGGTGGCTACACCTTC.

The CDR3, as DNA: TGTGCCAGTAGTATGACGGCCGGGGGCTACACCTTC. Amino acids: CASSMTAGGYTF. This rearrangement joins TRBV19 to TRBJ1-2, with unresolved D. This CDR3 is 12 amino acids long. Per germline, CDR1 LNHDA and CDR2 SQIVND (reference sequence). Trimming took off 3 bases at V and 8 bases at J, with 10 bases between the two ends. Combining the CDR3 with reference TRBV19 and TRBJ1-2 gives the whole variable domain DGGITQSPKYLFRKEGQNVTLSCEQNLNHDAMYWYRQDPGQGLRLIYYSQIVNDFQKGDIAEGYSVSREKKESFPLTVTSAQKNPTAFYLCASSMTAGGYTFGSGTRLTVV.

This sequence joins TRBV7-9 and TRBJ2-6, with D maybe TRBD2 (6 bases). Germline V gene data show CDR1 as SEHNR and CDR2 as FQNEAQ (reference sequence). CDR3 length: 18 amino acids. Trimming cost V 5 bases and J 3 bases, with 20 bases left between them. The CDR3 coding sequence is TGTGCCAGCAGCCCCCGCCCTCTGCTAGCGTTTGGGGCCAACGTCCTGACTTTC. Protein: CASSPRPLLAFGANVLTF.